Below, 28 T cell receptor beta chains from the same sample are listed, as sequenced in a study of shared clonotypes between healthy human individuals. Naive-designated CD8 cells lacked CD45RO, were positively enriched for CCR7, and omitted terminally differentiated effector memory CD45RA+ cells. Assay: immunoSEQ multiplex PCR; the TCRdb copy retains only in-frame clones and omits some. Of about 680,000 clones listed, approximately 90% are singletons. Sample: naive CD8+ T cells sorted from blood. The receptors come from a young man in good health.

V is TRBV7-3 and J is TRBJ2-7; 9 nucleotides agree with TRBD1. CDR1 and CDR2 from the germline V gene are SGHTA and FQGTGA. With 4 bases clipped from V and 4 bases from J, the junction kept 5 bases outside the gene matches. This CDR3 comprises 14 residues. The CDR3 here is CASSSRTGEYEQYF. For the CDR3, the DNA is TGTGCCAGCAGCTCCCGGACAGGGGAATACGAGCAGTACTTC.

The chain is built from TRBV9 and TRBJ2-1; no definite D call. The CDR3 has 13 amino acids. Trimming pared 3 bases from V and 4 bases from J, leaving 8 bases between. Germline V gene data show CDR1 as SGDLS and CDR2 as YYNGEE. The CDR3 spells CASSGALYNEQFF. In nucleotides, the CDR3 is TGTGCCAGCAGCGGGGCACTTTACAATGAGCAGTTCTTC. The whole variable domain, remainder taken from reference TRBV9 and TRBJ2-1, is DSGVTQTPKHLITATGQRVTLRCSPRSGDLSVYWYQQSLDQGLQFLIQYYNGEERAKGNILERFSAQQFPDLHSELNLSSLELGDSALYFCASSGALYNEQFFGPGTRLTVL.

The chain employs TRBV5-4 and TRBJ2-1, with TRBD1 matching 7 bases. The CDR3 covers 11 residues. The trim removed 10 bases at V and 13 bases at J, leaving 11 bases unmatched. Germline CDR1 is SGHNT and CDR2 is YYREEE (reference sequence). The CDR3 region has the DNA TGTGCCGGGTTATTAGGGGGCGATCAGTTCTTC. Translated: CAGLLGGDQFF.

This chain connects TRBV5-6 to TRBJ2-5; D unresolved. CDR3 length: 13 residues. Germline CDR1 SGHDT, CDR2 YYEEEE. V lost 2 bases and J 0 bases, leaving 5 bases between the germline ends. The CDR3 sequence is CASSFGYQETQYF. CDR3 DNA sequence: TGTGCCAGCAGCTTTGGGTACCAAGAGACCCAGTACTTC. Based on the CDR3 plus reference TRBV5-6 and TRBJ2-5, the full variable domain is DAGVTQSPTHLIKTRGQQVTLRCSPKSGHDTVSWYQQALGQGPQFIFQYYEEEERQRGNFPDRFSGHQFPNYSSELNVNALLLGDSALYLCASSFGYQETQYFGPGTRLLVL.

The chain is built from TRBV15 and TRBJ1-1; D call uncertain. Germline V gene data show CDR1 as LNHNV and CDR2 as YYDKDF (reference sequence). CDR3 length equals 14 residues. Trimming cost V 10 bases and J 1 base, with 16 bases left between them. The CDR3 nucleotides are TGTGCCATACCATCCCCAGAGAGGAACACTGAAGCTTTCTTT. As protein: CAIPSPERNTEAFF.

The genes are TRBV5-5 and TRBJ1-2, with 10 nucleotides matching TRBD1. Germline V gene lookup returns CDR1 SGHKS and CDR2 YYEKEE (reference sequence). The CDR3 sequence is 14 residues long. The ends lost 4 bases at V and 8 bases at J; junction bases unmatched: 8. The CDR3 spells CASSPDRGQGGYTF. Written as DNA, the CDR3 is TGTGCCAGCAGCCCTGACAGGGGGCAAGGAGGCTACACCTTC.

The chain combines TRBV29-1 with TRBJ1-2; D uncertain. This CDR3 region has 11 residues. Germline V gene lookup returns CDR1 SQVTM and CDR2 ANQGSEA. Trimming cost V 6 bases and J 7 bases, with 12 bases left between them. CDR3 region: CSVAGRAGYTF. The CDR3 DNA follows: TGCAGCGTGGCCGGACGCGCTGGCTACACCTTC. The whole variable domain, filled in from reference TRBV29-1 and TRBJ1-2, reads SAVISQKPSRDICQRGTSLTIQCQVDSQVTMMFWYRQQPGQSLTLIATANQGSEATYESGFVIDKFPISRPNLTFSTLTVSNMSPEDSSIYLCSVAGRAGYTFGSGTRLTVV.

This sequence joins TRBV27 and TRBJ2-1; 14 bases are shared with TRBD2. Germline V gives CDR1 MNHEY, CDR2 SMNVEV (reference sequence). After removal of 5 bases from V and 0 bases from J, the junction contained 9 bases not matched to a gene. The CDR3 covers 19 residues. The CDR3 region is CASSPPGLAGGSSYNEQFF. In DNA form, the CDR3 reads TGTGCCAGCAGTCCACCCGGACTAGCGGGAGGCTCCTCCTACAATGAGCAGTTCTTC.

CDR3 sequence (DNA): TGTGCCAGCAGCTTAGGTCCGGTGAACACCGGGGAGCTGTTTTTT. Its protein product is CASSLGPVNTGELFF. The V and J genes are TRBV7-9 and TRBJ2-2, with no clear D. Trimming took 1 base from V and 1 from J, leaving 7 bases between them. The length of the CDR3 is 15 residues. Germline V gene sequence: CDR1 SEHNR, CDR2 FQNEAQ (reference sequence).

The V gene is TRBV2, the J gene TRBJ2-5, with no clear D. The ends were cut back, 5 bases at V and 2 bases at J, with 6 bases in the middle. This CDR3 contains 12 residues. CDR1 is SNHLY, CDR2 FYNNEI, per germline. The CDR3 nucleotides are TGTGCCAGCAGTTGGGAACAAGAGACCCAGTACTTC. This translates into CASSWEQETQYF.

CDR3: CASSMDRGSGNTIYF. CDR3 coding DNA: TGCGCCAGCAGCATGGACAGGGGATCTGGAAACACCATATATTTT. This chain links TRBV5-1 with TRBJ1-3; TRBD1 aligns across 9 bases. There are 15 residues in the CDR3. Unmatched junction bases numbered 3, after V lost 4 bases and J lost 1 base. CDR1 and CDR2 (germline): SGHRS, YFSETQ.

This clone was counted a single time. The CDR3 DNA follows: TGCAGCGTTGGGGACGGTAGCAATCAGCCCCAGCATTTT. As protein: CSVGDGSNQPQHF. The chain employs TRBV29-1 and TRBJ1-5, with a possible D match to TRBD1 (5 bases). The CDR3 covers 13 residues. Trimming pared 4 bases from V and 0 bases from J, leaving 7 bases between. The germline gives CDR1 SQVTM, CDR2 ANQGSEA.

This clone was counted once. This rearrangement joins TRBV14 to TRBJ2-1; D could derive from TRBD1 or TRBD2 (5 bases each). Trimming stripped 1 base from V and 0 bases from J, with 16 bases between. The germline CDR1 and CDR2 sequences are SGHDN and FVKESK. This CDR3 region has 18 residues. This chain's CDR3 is CASSQGGWGSDSYNEQFF. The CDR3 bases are TGTGCCAGCAGCCAAGGGGGGTGGGGCAGTGACTCCTACAATGAGCAGTTCTTC.

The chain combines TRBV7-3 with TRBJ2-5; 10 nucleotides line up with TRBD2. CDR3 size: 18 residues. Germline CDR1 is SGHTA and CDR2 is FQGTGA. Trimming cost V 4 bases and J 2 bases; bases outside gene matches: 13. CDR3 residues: CASSSRGDRAGGQETQYF. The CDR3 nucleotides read TGTGCCAGCAGCTCTAGGGGGGATCGAGCGGGAGGGCAAGAGACCCAGTACTTC. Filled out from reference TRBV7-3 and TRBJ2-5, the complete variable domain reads GAGVSQTPSNKVTEKGKYVELRCDPISGHTALYWYRQSLGQGPEFLIYFQGTGAADDSGLPNDRFFAVRPEGSVSTLKIQRTERGDSAVYLCASSSRGDRAGGQETQYFGPGTRLLVL.

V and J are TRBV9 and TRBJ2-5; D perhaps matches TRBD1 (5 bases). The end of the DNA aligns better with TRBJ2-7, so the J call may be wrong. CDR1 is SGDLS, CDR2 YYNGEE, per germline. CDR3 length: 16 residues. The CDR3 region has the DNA TGTGCCAGCAGCGCTTCCTCTTCGACAGCCGCCTACGAGCAGTACTTC. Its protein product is CASSASSSTAAYEQYF.

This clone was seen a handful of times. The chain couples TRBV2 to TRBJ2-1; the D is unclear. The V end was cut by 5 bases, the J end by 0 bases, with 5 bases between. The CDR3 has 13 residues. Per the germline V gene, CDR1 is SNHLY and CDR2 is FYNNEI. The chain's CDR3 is CASSSTSYNEQFF. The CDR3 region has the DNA TGTGCCAGCAGTTCCACCTCCTACAATGAGCAGTTCTTC.

The CDR3 nucleotides read TGTGCCAGCAGCGTTACTGAGAGGACAGGGGAAAACTATGGCTACACCTTC. Encoded protein: CASSVTERTGENYGYTF. The chain employs TRBV9 and TRBJ1-2; TRBD1 matches 9 bases. V shed 2 bases, J shed 2 bases, and the junction held 10 bases outside the gene matches. This CDR3 is built from 17 residues. Germline CDR1 is SGDLS and CDR2 is YYNGEE. Filled out from reference TRBV9 and TRBJ1-2, the complete variable domain reads DSGVTQTPKHLITATGQRVTLRCSPRSGDLSVYWYQQSLDQGLQFLIQYYNGEERAKGNILERFSAQQFPDLHSELNLSSLELGDSALYFCASSVTERTGENYGYTFGSGTRLTVV.

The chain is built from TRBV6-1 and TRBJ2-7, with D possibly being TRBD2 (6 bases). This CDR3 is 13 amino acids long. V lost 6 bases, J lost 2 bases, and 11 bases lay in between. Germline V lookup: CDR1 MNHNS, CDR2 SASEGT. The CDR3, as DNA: TGTGCCAGCAGCCGGGGGAGTCCCTACGAGCAGTACTTC. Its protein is CASSRGSPYEQYF.

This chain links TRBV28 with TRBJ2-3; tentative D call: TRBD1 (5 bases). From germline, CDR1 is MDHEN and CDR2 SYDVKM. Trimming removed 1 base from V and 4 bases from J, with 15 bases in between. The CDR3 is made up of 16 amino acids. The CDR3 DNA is TGTGCCAGCAGTTTATACGCAACCTCCAGGGCAGATACGCAGTATTTT. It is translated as CASSLYATSRADTQYF.

The CDR3 sequence: CASSSRGGYEQYF. DNA for the CDR3: TGCGCCAGCAGCTCCCGGGGAGGCTACGAGCAGTACTTC. The chain links TRBV5-1 to TRBJ2-7; D is perhaps TRBD2 (6 bases). The CDR3 loop spans 13 amino acids. Trimming cost V 3 bases and J 3 bases, with 10 bases left between them. Germline CDR1 SGHRS, CDR2 YFSETQ.

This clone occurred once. CDR3 amino acids: CASSPQWTGGSQHF. Written as DNA, the CDR3 is TGTGCCAGCAGCCCTCAATGGACAGGGGGTTCCCAGCATTTT. The chain joins TRBV28 to TRBJ1-5; 10 nucleotides align to TRBD1. V shed 6 bases, J shed 11 bases, and the junction held 10 bases outside the gene matches. Germline V gene sequence: CDR1 MDHEN, CDR2 SYDVKM. This CDR3 region has 14 residues. Based on the CDR3 plus reference TRBV28 and TRBJ1-5, the full variable domain is DVKVTQSSRYLVKRTGEKVFLECVQDMDHENMFWYRQDPGLGLRLIYFSYDVKMKEKGDIPEGYSVSREKKERFSLILESASTNQTSMYLCASSPQWTGGSQHFGDGTRLSIL.

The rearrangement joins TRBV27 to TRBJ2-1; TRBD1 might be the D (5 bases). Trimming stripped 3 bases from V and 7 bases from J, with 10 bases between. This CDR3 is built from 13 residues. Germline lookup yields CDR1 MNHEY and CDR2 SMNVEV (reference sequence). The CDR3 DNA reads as TGTGCCAGCAGTTTTTCCAGGGATAATGAGCAGTTCTTC. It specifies CASSFSRDNEQFF.

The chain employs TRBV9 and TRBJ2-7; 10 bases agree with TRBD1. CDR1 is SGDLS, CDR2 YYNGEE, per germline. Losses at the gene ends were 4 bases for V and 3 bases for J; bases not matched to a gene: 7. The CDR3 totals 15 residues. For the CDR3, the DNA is TGTGCCAGCAGCCCCTGGACAGGGGGTGACTACGAGCAGTACTTC. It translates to CASSPWTGGDYEQYF.

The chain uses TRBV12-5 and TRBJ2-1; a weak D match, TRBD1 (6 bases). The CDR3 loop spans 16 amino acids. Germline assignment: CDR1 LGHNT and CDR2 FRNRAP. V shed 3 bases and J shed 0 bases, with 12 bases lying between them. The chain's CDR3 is CASGFWTESSYNEQFF. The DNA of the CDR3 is TGTGCTAGTGGTTTCTGGACAGAGAGCTCCTACAATGAGCAGTTCTTC.

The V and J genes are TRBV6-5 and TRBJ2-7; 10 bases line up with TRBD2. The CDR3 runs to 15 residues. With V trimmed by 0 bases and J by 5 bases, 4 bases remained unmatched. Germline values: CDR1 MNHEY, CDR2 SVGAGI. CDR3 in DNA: TGTGCCAGCAGTTACTCGGGACTAGCGTATAACGAGCAGTACTTC. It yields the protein CASSYSGLAYNEQYF.

CDR3 region: CASSLGLAGTGGTDTQYF. Written as DNA, the CDR3 is TGCGCCAGCAGCTTGGGACTAGCGGGAACCGGGGGCACAGATACGCAGTATTTT. The chain is built from TRBV5-1 and TRBJ2-3; 11 bases agree with TRBD2. CDR3 length equals 18 residues. Trimming cost V 0 bases and J 1 base; bases outside gene matches: 7. Germline CDR1 and CDR2: SGHRS and YFSETQ.

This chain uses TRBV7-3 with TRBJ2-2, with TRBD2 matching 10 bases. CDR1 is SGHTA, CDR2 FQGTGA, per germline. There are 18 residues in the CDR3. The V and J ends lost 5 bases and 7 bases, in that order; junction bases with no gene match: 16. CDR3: CASSPSLAGVPANGELFF. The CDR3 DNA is TGTGCCAGCAGCCCCTCGCTAGCGGGAGTCCCCGCGAACGGGGAGCTGTTTTTT.

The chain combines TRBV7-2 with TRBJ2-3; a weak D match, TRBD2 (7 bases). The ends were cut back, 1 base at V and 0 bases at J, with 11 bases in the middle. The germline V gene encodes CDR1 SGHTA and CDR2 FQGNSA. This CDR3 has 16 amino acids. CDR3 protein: CASSLEGGGSTDTQYF. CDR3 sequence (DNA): TGTGCCAGCAGCTTAGAGGGGGGAGGGAGCACAGATACGCAGTATTTT.